The next 6 T cell receptor beta chains were all read from a single sample in a study of blood T cell repertoires in COVID-19. The repertoire was sequenced with immunoSEQ multiplex PCR; TCRdb's copy has only in-frame clones and lacks some. The sample has over 250,000 clones; roughly 80% are singletons. The sample comprised peripheral blood. These receptors all stem from a woman aged 50 to 65 who had recovered from COVID-19.

V and J are TRBV19 and TRBJ1-1, with 7 bases matching TRBD1. V lost 6 bases to trimming and J lost 7 bases; unmatched junction nucleotides: 14. The germline CDR1 and CDR2 sequences are LNHDA and SQIVND (reference sequence). The CDR3 length is 15 residues. In DNA form, the CDR3 reads TGTGCCAGTAGCGACTGGTCGGGACAGTCTTTTGAAGCTTTCTTT. This sequence encodes CASSDWSGQSFEAFF. Using reference TRBV19 and TRBJ1-1 for the parts outside the CDR3, the full variable domain is DGGITQSPKYLFRKEGQNVTLSCEQNLNHDAMYWYRQDPGQGLRLIYYSQIVNDFQKGDIAEGYSVSREKKESFPLTVTSAQKNPTAFYLCASSDWSGQSFEAFFGQGTRLTVV.

The chain joins TRBV28 to TRBJ1-2; 9 nucleotides line up with TRBD1. The V gene end was trimmed by 5 bases and the J gene end by 7 bases; junction bases not matched to a gene: 8. The V gene's germline CDR1 is MDHEN and CDR2 SYDVKM. The CDR3 runs 14 residues. The CDR3 reads CASSAGTGQGGYTF. CDR3 in DNA: TGTGCCAGCAGTGCCGGGACAGGGCAGGGTGGCTACACCTTC.

The chain recombines TRBV27 with TRBJ1-1; D might be TRBD1 (6 bases). The length of the CDR3 is 16 residues. V was clipped by 5 bases and J by 3 bases, with 19 bases between them. Germline-derived CDR1 and CDR2 are MNHEY and SMNVEV (reference sequence). Written as DNA, the CDR3 is TGTGCCAGCAGTCTGGTCCCCGGGACACTCGACACTGAAGCTTTCTTT. This sequence encodes CASSLVPGTLDTEAFF.

The V gene is TRBV7-9, the J gene TRBJ2-3; the match to TRBD2 covers 7 bases. The germline V gene has CDR1 SEHNR and CDR2 FQNEAQ (reference sequence). With V trimmed by 5 bases and J by 0 bases, 8 bases remained unmatched. The CDR3 spans 16 residues. The chain's CDR3 is CASSPPGTTSTDTQYF. The CDR3, as DNA: TGTGCCAGCAGCCCGCCCGGGACTACTAGCACAGATACGCAGTATTTT.

This rearrangement joins TRBV4-3 to TRBJ2-6, with D uncertain. CDR3 size: 17 residues. V lost 1 base to trimming and J lost 0 bases, with 10 bases between them. Per the germline V gene, CDR1 is LGHNA and CDR2 is YSLEER. CDR3 sequence reads: CASSQAYVYSGANVLTF. The CDR3 bases are TGCGCCAGCAGCCAAGCGTATGTTTACTCTGGGGCCAACGTCCTGACTTTC.

CDR3 sequence (DNA): TGTGCCAGCAGTTTTGGCAGGGAAGCTTTCTTT. This gives the protein CASSFGREAFF. The chain uses TRBV12-3 or TRBV12-4 and TRBJ1-1; D remains ambiguous. V lost 3 bases and J lost 8, with 7 bases in between. The CDR3 is 11 amino acids.